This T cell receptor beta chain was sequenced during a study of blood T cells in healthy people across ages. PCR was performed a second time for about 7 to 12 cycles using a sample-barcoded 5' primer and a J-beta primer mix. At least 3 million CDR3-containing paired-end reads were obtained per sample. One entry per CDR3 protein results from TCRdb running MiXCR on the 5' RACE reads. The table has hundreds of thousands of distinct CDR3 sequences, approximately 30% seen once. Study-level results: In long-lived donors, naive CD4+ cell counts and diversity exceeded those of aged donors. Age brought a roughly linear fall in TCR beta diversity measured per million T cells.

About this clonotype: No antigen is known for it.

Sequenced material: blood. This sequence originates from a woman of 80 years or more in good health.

This chain's CDR3 is CATSRMGQGALQYF. As DNA, the CDR3 is TGTGCCACCAGCAGAATGGGACAGGGTGCTTTGCAGTACTTC. V is TRBV15 and J is TRBJ2-5, with 9 bases lining up with TRBD1. The germline CDR1 and CDR2 sequences are LNHNV and YYDKDF (reference sequence). V lost 2 bases and J lost 11; bases outside the gene matches: 9. The length of the CDR3 is 14 residues.